These T cell receptor beta chains were read from a single sample in a study of early T cells in non-severe SARS-CoV-2 infection. TCRdb reanalysed the 5' RACE reads using MiXCR and keeps one entry per CDR3 protein. The sample records around 35,000 distinct CDR3 sequences, 4.5% to 7% being singletons. The sample comprised whole blood. The receptors derive from an adult who was a healthcare worker with PCR-confirmed SARS-CoV-2 infection or an uninfected control (not recorded which). CDR3s include the opening cysteine and the closing phenylalanine or tryptophan. Each record gives: J gene, clone size, D gene, V gene, CDR3 protein, CDR3 DNA. A D gene is named only where the DNA matches it firmly. The size entry is marked missing in some rows and otherwise reads once, few, many or a size class.

TRBJ1-4	few	-	TRBV7-9	CASSLLLAEKLFF	TGTGCCAGCAGCTTACTTCTCGCTGAAAAACTGTTTTTT
TRBJ2-7	many	TRBD1	TRBV5-1	CASSHQLGTGSSEQYF	TGCGCCAGCAGCCACCAACTCGGGACAGGGTCCAGCGAGCAGTACTTC
TRBJ2-7	many	TRBD1	TRBV20-1	CSARAGGNTYEQYF	TGCAGTGCTAGAGCAGGGGGAAACACCTACGAGCAGTACTTC
TRBJ1-1	many	-	TRBV5-4	CASSSVTNTEAFF	TGTGCCAGCAGCTCAGTGACGAACACTGAAGCTTTCTTT
TRBJ2-7	few	-	TRBV7-4	CASSLIVLAYEQYF	TGTGCCAGCAGCTTAATCGTTCTAGCCTACGAGCAGTACTTC
TRBJ2-2	many	TRBD2	TRBV10-3	CAIPREPANTGELFF	TGTGCCATACCGCGGGAGCCCGCGAACACCGGGGAGCTGTTTTTT
TRBJ2-7	many	TRBD1	TRBV12-3/TRBV12-4	CASSFPRDRAHEQYF	TGTGCCAGCAGTTTTCCCCGGGACAGGGCCCACGAGCAGTACTTC
TRBJ2-1	many	-	TRBV7-6	CASSPQGALDWYNEQFF	TGTGCCAGCAGCCCTCAGGGTGCCCTGGACTGGTACAATGAGCAGTTCTTC
TRBJ2-3	-	TRBD2	TRBV7-8	CASSLLAGVDTQYF	TGTGCCAGCAGCCTACTAGCGGGAGTAGATACGCAGTATTTT
TRBJ1-1	few	-	TRBV5-1	CASSSDRKNTEAFF	TGCGCCAGCAGCTCGGACAGAAAGAACACTGAAGCTTTCTTT
TRBJ2-7	many	-	TRBV7-9	CASGDRSYEQYF	TGTGCCAGCGGCGACCGCTCCTACGAGCAGTACTTC
TRBJ1-1	-	TRBD1	TRBV5-6	CASKLQGLNTEAFF	TGTGCCAGCAAATTACAGGGGCTGAACACTGAAGCTTTCTTT
TRBJ2-1	many	TRBD2	TRBV27	CASSLLAGRGNEQFF	TGTGCCAGCAGTTTATTGGCCGGGAGGGGCAATGAGCAGTTCTTC
TRBJ1-2	many	-	TRBV4-2	CASSQDQGYYGYTF	TGTGCCAGCAGCCAGGATCAGGGATACTATGGCTACACCTTC
TRBJ1-1	-	-	TRBV24-1	CALPGGSPTYTEAFF	TGTGCCCTCCCGGGGGGGTCCCCCACTTACACTGAAGCTTTCTTT
TRBJ1-6	-	-	TRBV11-2	CASSAGLQPLHF	TGTGCCAGCAGCGCGGGCCTCCAACCCCTCCACTTT
TRBJ2-3	many	TRBD2	TRBV2	CASSERGVTDTQYF	TGTGCCAGCAGTGAACGGGGGGTCACAGATACGCAGTATTTT
TRBJ2-5	few	-	TRBV7-9	CASSGEVTVVQETQYF	TGCGCCAGCAGCGGAGAAGTAACAGTAGTTCAAGAGACCCAGTACTTC
TRBJ1-2	-	-	TRBV4-2	CASSQDFRSGYGYTF	TGTGCCAGCAGCCAAGATTTCAGATCGGGCTATGGCTACACCTTC
TRBJ1-1	many	TRBD1	TRBV6-6	CASSLQQGEAFF	TGTGCCAGCAGCCTCCAACAGGGGGAAGCTTTCTTT
TRBJ1-6	-	-	TRBV28	CASRGTGPRVVSSYNSPLHF	TGTGCCAGCAGAGGAACCGGGCCCCGGGTGGTTAGCTCCTATAATTCACCCCTCCACTTT
TRBJ2-7	many	-	TRBV19	CASSISRDSYEQYF	TGTGCCAGTAGTATATCGCGGGACTCCTACGAGCAGTACTTC
TRBJ2-3	many	-	TRBV4-1	CASSQEGAPSTDTQYF	TGCGCCAGCAGCCAAGAAGGCGCGCCTAGCACAGATACGCAGTATTTT
TRBJ2-7	many	-	TRBV28	CASSLLGDPYEQYF	TGTGCCAGCAGTTTATTAGGGGACCCCTACGAGCAGTACTTC
TRBJ2-3	-	-	TRBV5-1	CASRSQDTDTQYF	TGCGCCAGCAGATCCCAGGACACAGATACGCAGTATTTT
TRBJ1-4	few	-	TRBV7-9	CASSFGGGIEKLFF	TGTGCCAGCAGCTTTGGAGGAGGGATTGAAAAACTGTTTTTT
TRBJ1-1	many	-	TRBV12-3/TRBV12-4	CASSFWSGGDTEAFF	TGTGCCAGCAGTTTCTGGTCGGGAGGGGACACTGAAGCTTTCTTT
TRBJ2-7	many	TRBD1	TRBV24-1	CATGGKGSYEQYF	TGTGCCACAGGGGGCAAGGGCTCCTACGAGCAGTACTTC
TRBJ2-3	many	TRBD2	TRBV5-4	CASSYRLAGRTDTQYF	TGTGCCAGCAGCTATCGACTAGCGGGACGCACAGATACGCAGTATTTT
TRBJ1-2	-	-	TRBV28	CASSQQQYGYTF	TGTGCCAGCAGTCAACAGCAGTATGGCTACACCTTC
TRBJ2-1	many	-	TRBV6-6	CASSETSSYNEQFF	TGTGCCAGCAGTGAAACCAGCTCCTACAATGAGCAGTTCTTC
TRBJ1-1	few	-	TRBV7-3	CASREGMDTEAFF	TGTGCCAGCAGGGAGGGGATGGACACTGAAGCTTTCTTT
TRBJ2-7	many	TRBD1	TRBV6-5	CASSPEDRAYEQYF	TGTGCCAGCAGTCCTGAGGACAGGGCCTACGAGCAGTACTTC
TRBJ2-7	many	TRBD2	TRBV27	CASSHRGREGRNEQYF	TGTGCCAGCAGCCACCGGGGGCGGGAGGGCCGAAACGAGCAGTACTTC
TRBJ1-5	-	TRBD1	TRBV12-3/TRBV12-4	CASSPGTGNQPQHF	TGTGCCAGCAGCCCTGGGACAGGCAATCAGCCCCAGCATTTT
TRBJ2-7	many	-	TRBV6-6	CASSRESYEQYF	TGTGCCAGCAGTCGCGAATCCTACGAGCAGTACTTC
TRBJ2-1	-	TRBD1	TRBV12-3/TRBV12-4	CASRDRGDNEQFF	TGTGCCAGCAGGGACAGGGGGGACAATGAGCAGTTCTTC